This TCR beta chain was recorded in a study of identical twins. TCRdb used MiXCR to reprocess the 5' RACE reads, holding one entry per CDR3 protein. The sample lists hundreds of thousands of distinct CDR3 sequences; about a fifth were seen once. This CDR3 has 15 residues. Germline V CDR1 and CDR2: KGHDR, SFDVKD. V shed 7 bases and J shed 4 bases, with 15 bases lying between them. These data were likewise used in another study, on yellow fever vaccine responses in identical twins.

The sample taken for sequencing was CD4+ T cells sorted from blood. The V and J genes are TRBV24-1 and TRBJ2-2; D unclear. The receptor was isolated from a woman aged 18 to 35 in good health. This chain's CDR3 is CATSGGPSGTGELFF. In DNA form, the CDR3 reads TGTGCCACCAGCGGTGGGCCATCGGGCACCGGGGAGCTGTTTTTT.